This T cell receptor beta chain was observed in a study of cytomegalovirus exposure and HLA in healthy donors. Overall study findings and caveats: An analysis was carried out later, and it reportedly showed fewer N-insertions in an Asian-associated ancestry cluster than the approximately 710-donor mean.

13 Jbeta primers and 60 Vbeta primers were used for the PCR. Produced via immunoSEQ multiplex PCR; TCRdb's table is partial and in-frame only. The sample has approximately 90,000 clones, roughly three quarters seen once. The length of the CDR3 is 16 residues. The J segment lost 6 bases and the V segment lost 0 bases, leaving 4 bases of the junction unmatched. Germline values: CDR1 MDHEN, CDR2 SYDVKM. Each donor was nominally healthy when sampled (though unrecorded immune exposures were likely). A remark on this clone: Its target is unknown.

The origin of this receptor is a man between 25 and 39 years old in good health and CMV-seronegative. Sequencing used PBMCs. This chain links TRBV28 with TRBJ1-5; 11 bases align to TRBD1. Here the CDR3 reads CASSLWGTGGAQPQHF. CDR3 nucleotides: TGTGCCAGCAGTTTATGGGGGACAGGGGGTGCTCAGCCCCAGCATTTT. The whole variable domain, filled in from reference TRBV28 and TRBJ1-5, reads DVKVTQSSRYLVKRTGEKVFLECVQDMDHENMFWYRQDPGLGLRLIYFSYDVKMKEKGDIPEGYSVSREKKERFSLILESASTNQTSMYLCASSLWGTGGAQPQHFGDGTRLSIL.